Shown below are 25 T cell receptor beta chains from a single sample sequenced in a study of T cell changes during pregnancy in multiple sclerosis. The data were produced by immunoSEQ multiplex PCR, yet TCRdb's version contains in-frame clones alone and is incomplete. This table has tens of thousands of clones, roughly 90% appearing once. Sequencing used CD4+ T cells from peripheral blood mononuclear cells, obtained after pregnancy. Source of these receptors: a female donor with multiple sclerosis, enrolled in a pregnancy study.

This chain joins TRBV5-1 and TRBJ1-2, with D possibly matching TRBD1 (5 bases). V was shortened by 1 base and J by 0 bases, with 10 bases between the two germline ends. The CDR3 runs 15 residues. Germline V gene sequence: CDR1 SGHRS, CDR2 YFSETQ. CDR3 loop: CASSLSPGSNYGYTF. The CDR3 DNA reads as TGCGCCAGCAGCTTGTCGCCAGGGTCTAACTATGGCTACACCTTC. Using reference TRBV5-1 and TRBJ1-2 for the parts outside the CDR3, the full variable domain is KAGVTQTPRYLIKTRGQQVTLSCSPISGHRSVSWYQQTPGQGLQFLFEYFSETQRNKGNFPGRFSGRQFSNSRSEMNVSTLELGDSALYLCASSLSPGSNYGYTFGSGTRLTVV.

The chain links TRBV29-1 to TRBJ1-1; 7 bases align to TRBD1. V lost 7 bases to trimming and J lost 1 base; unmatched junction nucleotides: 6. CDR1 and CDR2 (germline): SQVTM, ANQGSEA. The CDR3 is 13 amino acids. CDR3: CSASSGGNTEAFF. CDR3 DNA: TGCAGCGCCTCATCAGGGGGGAACACTGAAGCTTTCTTT.

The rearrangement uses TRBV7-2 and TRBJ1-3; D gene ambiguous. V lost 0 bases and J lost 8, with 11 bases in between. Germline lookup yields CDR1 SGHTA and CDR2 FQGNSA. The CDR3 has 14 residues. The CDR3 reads CASSLALGRYTIYF. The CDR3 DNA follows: TGTGCCAGCAGCTTAGCGCTCGGGAGGTACACCATATATTTT.

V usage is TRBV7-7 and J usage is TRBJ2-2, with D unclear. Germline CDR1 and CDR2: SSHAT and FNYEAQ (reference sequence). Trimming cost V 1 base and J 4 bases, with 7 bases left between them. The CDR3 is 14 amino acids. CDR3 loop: CASSLGRFTGELFF. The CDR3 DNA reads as TGTGCCAGCAGCTTAGGTCGGTTCACCGGGGAGCTGTTTTTT.

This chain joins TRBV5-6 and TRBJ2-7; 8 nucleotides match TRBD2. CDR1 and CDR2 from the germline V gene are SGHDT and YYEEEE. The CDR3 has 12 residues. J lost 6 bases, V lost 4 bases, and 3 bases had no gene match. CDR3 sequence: CASSPRGGEQYF. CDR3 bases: TGTGCCAGCAGCCCCCGGGGGGGCGAGCAGTACTTC. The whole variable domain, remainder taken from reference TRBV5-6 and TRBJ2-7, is DAGVTQSPTHLIKTRGQQVTLRCSPKSGHDTVSWYQQALGQGPQFIFQYYEEEERQRGNFPDRFSGHQFPNYSSELNVNALLLGDSALYLCASSPRGGEQYFGPGTRLTVT.

CDR3 nucleotides: TGTGCCAGTAGTTCTTACAGGGACATGAACACTGAAGCTTTCTTT. It is translated as CASSSYRDMNTEAFF. The V call is TRBV19, the J call TRBJ1-1; tentative D call: TRBD1 (6 bases). Germline CDR1 LNHDA, CDR2 SQIVND (reference sequence). The CDR3 has 15 residues. V was cut by 5 bases and J by 0 bases, with 13 bases left in between.

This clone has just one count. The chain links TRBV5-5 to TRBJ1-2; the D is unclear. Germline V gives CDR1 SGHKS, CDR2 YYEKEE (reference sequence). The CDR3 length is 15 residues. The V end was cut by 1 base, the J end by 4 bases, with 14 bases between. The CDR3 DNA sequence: TGTGCCAGCAGCTTGTGGCGACTAGGGCCCTATGGCTACACCTTC. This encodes CASSLWRLGPYGYTF.

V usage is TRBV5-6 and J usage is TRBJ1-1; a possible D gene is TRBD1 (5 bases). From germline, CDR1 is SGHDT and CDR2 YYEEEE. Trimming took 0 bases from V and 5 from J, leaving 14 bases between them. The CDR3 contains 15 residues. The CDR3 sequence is CASSLVYRTRTEAFF. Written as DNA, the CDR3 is TGTGCCAGCAGCTTGGTTTACAGGACGAGAACTGAAGCTTTCTTT.

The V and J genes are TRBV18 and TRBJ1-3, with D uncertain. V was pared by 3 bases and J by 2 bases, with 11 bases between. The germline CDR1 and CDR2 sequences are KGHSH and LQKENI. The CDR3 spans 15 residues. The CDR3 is CASSPAFPTGNTIYF. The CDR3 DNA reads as TGTGCCAGCTCACCGGCCTTCCCGACTGGAAACACCATATATTTT.

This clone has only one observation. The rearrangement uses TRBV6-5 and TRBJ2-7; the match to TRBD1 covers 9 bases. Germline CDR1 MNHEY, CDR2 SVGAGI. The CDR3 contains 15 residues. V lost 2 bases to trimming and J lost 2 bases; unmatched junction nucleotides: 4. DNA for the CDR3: TGTGCCAGCAGTTACCGAGACAGGGGGGCCTACGAGCAGTACTTC. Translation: CASSYRDRGAYEQYF.

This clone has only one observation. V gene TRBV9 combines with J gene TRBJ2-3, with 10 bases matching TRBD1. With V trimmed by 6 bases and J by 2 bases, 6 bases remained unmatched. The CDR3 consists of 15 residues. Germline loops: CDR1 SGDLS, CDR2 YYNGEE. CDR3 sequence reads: CASTRQGAATDTQYF. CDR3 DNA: TGTGCCAGCACAAGACAGGGGGCTGCCACAGATACGCAGTATTTT.

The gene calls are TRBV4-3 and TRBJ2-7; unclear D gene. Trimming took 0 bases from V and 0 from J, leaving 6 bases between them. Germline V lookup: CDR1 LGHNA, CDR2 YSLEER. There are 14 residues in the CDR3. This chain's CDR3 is CASSQEVSSYEQYF. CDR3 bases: TGCGCCAGCAGCCAAGAAGTCAGCTCCTACGAGCAGTACTTC.

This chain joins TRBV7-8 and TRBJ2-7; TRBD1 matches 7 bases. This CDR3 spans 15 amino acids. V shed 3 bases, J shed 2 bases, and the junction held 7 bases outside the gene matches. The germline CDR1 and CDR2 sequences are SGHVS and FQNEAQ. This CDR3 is CASSLGRDSAYEQYF. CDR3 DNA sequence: TGTGCCAGCAGCTTGGGCCGGGACAGTGCCTACGAGCAGTACTTC.

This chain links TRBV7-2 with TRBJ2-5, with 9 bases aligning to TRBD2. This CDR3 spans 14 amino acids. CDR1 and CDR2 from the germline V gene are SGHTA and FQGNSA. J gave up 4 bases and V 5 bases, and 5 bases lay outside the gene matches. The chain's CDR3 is CASSQAGGLETQYF. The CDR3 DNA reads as TGTGCCAGCAGCCAAGCGGGGGGCCTAGAGACCCAGTACTTC.

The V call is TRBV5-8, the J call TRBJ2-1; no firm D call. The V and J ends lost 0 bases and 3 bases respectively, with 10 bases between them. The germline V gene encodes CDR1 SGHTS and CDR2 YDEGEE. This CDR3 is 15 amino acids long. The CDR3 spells CASSLEGRVYNEQFF. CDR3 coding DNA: TGTGCCAGCAGCTTGGAAGGTCGGGTCTACAATGAGCAGTTCTTC. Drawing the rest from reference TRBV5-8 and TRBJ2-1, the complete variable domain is EAGVTQSPTHLIKTRGQQATLRCSPISGHTSVYWYQQALGLGLQFLLWYDEGEERNRGNFPPRFSGRQFPNYSSELNVNALELEDSALYLCASSLEGRVYNEQFFGPGTRLTVL.

CDR3 residues: CASSLARGGTDTQYF. In DNA, the CDR3 is TGTGCCAGCAGCTTAGCGAGGGGGGGGACAGATACGCAGTATTTT. The chain has TRBV7-2 and TRBJ2-3; tentatively, D is TRBD2 (7 bases). Germline CDR1 SGHTA, CDR2 FQGNSA. V lost 0 bases to trimming and J lost 3 bases, with 10 bases between them. This CDR3 spans 15 amino acids.

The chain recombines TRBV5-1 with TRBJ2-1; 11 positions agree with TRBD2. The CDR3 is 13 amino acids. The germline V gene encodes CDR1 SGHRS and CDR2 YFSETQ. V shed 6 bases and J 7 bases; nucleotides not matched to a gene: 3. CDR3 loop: CASTLAGGNEQFF. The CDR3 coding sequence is TGCGCCAGCACCTTAGCGGGGGGGAATGAGCAGTTCTTC.

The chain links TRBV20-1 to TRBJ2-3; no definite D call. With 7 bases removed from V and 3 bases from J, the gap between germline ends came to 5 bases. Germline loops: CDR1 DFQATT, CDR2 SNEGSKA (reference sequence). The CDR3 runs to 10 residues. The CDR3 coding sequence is TGCAGTGTCGAGACAGATACGCAGTATTTT. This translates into CSVETDTQYF.

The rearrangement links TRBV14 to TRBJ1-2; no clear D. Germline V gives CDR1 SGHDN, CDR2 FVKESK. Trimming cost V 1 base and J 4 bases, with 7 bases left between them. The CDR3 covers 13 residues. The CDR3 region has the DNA TGTGCCAGCAGCCAAGTACCGGGCTATGGCTACACCTTC. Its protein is CASSQVPGYGYTF.

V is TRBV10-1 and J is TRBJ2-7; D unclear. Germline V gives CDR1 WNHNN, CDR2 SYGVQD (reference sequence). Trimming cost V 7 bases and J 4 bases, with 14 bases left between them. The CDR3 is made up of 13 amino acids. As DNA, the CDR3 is TGCGCCAGCATCGGAGAGGTGTATTACGAGCAGTACTTC. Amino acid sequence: CASIGEVYYEQYF.

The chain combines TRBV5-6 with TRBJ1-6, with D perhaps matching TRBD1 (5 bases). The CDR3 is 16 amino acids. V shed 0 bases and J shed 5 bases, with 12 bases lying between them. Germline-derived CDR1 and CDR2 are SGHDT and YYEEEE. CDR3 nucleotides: TGTGCCAGCAGCTTGGTGGGGCAGACAAATAATTCACCCCTCCACTTT. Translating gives CASSLVGQTNNSPLHF.

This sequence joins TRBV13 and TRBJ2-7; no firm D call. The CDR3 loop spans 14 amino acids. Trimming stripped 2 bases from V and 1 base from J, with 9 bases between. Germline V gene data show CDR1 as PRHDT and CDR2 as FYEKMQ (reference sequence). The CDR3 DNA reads TGTGCCAGCAGCTTAAGAACTCGTTCCTACGAGCAGTACTTC. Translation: CASSLRTRSYEQYF.

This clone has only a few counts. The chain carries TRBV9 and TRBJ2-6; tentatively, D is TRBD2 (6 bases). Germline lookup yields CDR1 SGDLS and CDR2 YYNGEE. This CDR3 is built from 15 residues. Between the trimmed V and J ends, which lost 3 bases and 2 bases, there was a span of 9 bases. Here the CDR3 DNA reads TGTGCCAGCAGCGCGGAGGGGACTGGGGCCAACGTCCTGACTTTC. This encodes CASSAEGTGANVLTF.

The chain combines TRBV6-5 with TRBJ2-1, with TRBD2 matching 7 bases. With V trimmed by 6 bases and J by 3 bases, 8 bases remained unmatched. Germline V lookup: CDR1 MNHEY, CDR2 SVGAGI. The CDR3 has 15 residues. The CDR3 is CASSPGGVGYNEQFF. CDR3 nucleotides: TGTGCCAGCAGCCCTGGGGGGGTCGGCTACAATGAGCAGTTCTTC.

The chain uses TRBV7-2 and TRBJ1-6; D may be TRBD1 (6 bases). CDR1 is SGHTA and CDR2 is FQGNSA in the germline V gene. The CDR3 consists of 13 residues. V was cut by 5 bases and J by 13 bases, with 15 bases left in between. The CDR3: CASSRQVFGPLHF. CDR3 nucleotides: TGTGCCAGCAGCCGACAGGTTTTTGGGCCCCTCCACTTT.